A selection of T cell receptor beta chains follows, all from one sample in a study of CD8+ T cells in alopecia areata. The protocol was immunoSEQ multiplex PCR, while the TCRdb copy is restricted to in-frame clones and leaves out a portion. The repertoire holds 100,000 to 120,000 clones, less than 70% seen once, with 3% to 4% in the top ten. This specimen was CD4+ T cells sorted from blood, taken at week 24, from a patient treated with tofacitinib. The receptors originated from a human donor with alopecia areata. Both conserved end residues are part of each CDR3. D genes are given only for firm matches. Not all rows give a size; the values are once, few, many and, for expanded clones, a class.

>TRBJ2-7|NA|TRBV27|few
CASSETISKTYEQYF
TGTGCCAGCAGTGAAACCATCAGTAAAACCTACGAGCAGTACTTC
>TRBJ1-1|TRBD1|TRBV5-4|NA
CASSLTGGTEAFF
TGTGCCAGCAGCTTGACAGGGGGGACTGAAGCTTTCTTT
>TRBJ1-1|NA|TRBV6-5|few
CASSYMWGVNTEAFF
TGTGCCAGCAGTTACATGTGGGGCGTGAACACTGAAGCTTTCTTT
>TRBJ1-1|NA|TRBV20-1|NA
CSALENTEAFF
TGCAGTGCTCTAGAAAACACTGAAGCTTTCTTT
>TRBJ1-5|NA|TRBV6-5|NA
CASSYQRPRGNQPQHF
TGTGCCAGCAGTTACCAGCGCCCGAGGGGCAATCAGCCCCAGCATTTT
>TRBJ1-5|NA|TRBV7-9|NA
CASSFSGDQPQHF
TGTGCCAGCAGCTTCTCGGGGGATCAGCCCCAGCATTTT
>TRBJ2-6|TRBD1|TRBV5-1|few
CASSFQGAAGANVLTF
TGCGCCAGCAGCTTCCAGGGGGCGGCTGGGGCCAACGTCCTGACTTTC
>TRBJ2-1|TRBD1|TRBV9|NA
CASSVGQGSYNEQFF
TGTGCCAGCAGCGTAGGACAGGGGTCTTATAATGAGCAGTTCTTC
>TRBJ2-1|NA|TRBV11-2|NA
CASSPSRVEQFF
TGTGCCAGCAGCCCCAGCCGCGTTGAGCAGTTCTTC
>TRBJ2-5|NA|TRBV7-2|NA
CASSPKETQYF
TGTGCCAGCAGCCCTAAAGAGACCCAGTACTTC
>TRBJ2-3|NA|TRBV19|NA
CASSIRDRTFTDTQYF
TGTGCCAGTAGTATTAGAGACAGGACCTTCACAGATACGCAGTATTTT
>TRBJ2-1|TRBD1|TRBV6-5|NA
CATRRPGGNEQFF
TGTGCCACCCGGCGTCCAGGGGGCAATGAGCAGTTCTTC
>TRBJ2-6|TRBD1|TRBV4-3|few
CASSQDGGQGFVGANVLTF
TGCGCCAGCAGCCAAGACGGAGGACAGGGCTTCGTAGGGGCCAACGTCCTGACTTTC
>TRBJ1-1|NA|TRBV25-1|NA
CASAVQTNTEAFF
TGTGCCAGCGCAGTTCAGACGAACACTGAAGCTTTCTTT
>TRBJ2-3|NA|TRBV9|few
CASSVTESNPNF
TGTGCCAGCAGCGTCACGGAATCCAACCCGAATTTT
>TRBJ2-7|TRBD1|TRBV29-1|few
CSVGTGTYEQYF
TGCAGCGTTGGGACAGGAACCTACGAGCAGTACTTC
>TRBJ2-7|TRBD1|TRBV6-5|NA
CASRIDRGPSEQYF
TGTGCCAGCAGGATAGACAGGGGGCCCAGCGAGCAGTACTTC
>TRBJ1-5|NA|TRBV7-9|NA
CASSLPDQPQHF
TGTGCCAGCAGCTTGCCAGATCAGCCCCAGCATTTT
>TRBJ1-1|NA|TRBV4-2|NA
CASSQGHTSTLEAFF
TGTGCCAGCAGCCAAGGTCACACTTCGACCCTTGAAGCTTTCTTT
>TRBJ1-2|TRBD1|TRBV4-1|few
CASSQGRTGNYGYTF
TGCGCCAGCAGCCAAGGGCGGACAGGAAACTATGGCTACACCTTC
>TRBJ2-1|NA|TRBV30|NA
CAWSEPLLVLTGNEQFF
TGTGCCTGGAGTGAACCCTTACTAGTGCTAACGGGCAATGAGCAGTTCTTC
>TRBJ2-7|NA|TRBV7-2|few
CASSLEYEQYF
TGTGCCAGCAGCTTAGAGTACGAGCAGTACTTC
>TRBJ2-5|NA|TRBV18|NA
CASSPEQTQYF
TGTGCCAGCTCACCAGAACAGACCCAGTACTTC
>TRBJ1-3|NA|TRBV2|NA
CARGPSSGNTIYF
TGTGCCAGGGGGCCCAGCTCTGGAAACACCATATATTTT
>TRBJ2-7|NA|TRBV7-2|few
CASSLGSGLYEQYF
TGTGCCAGCAGCTTAGGCAGCGGTCTCTACGAGCAGTACTTC
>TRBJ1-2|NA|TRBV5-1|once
CASRDRGRDYGYTF
TGCGCCAGCAGGGATCGGGGTCGGGACTATGGCTACACCTTC
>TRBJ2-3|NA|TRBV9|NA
CASSPRGGSTDTQYF
TGTGCCAGCAGCCCCCGCGGAGGAAGCACAGATACGCAGTATTTT
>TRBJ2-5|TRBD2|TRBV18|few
CASSPRTSSRETQYF
TGTGCCAGCTCACCCCGGACTAGCTCCCGAGAGACCCAGTACTTC
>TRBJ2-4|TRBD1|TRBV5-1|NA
CASSVAGTGDNIQYF
TGCGCCAGCAGCGTGGCCGGGACAGGGGATAACATTCAGTACTTC
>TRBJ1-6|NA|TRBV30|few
CAWTSGQQNNSPLHF
TGTGCCTGGACGTCCGGACAGCAAAATAATTCACCCCTCCACTTT
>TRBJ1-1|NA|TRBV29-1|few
CSVTGTLNTEAFF
TGCAGCGTTACCGGGACATTGAACACTGAAGCTTTCTTT
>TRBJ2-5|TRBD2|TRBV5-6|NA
CASSYSLAGSRETQYF
TGTGCCAGCAGCTACTCTCTAGCGGGGAGTCGAGAGACCCAGTACTTC
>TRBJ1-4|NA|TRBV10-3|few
CAISGTSNEKLFF
TGTGCCATTTCCGGGACTTCTAATGAAAAACTGTTTTTT
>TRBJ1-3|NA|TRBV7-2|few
CASSPFGGPSGNTIYF
TGTGCCAGCAGCCCCTTTGGGGGCCCTTCTGGAAACACCATATATTTT
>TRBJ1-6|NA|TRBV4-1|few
CASSQEESRGDSPLHF
TGCGCCAGCAGCCAAGAAGAGTCACGAGGGGATTCACCCCTCCACTTT
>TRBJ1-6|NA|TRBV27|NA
CASSLTGSDSPLHF
TGTGCCAGCAGTTTAACAGGGTCGGATTCACCCCTCCACTTT
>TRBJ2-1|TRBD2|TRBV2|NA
CASSDPAGGLYNEQFF
TGTGCCAGCAGTGACCCGGCGGGGGGCCTATACAATGAGCAGTTCTTC
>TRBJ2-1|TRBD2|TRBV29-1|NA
CSVGASGGFNEQFF
TGCAGCGTTGGGGCTAGCGGGGGTTTTAATGAGCAGTTCTTC
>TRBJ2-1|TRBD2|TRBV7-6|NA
CASRERGGKLNEQFF
TGTGCCAGCAGAGAGCGGGGGGGCAAGCTCAATGAGCAGTTCTTC
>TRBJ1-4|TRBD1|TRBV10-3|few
CAYRGQGDEKLFF
TGTGCCTACCGGGGACAGGGAGATGAAAAACTGTTTTTT
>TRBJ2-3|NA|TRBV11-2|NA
CASSLGGSAVTQYF
TGTGCCAGCAGCTTAGGGGGTTCGGCAGTTACGCAGTATTTT
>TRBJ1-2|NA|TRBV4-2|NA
CASSQVGDNYGYTF
TGTGCCAGCAGCCAAGTCGGCGATAACTATGGCTACACCTTC
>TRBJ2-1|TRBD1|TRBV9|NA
CASSVDRGPEQFF
TGTGCCAGCAGCGTTGACAGGGGGCCTGAGCAGTTCTTC
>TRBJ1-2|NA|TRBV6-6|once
CASSSDPGYGYTF
TGTGCCAGCAGTTCCGACCCGGGCTATGGCTACACCTTC
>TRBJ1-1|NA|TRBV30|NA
CAWSRGNTNTEAFF
TGTGCCTGGAGTAGGGGTAACACCAATACTGAAGCTTTCTTT
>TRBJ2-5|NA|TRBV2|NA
CARRLQETQYF
TGTGCCAGACGGCTCCAAGAGACCCAGTACTTC
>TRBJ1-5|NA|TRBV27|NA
CASSLLGSDQPQHF
TGTGCCAGCAGTTTATTAGGGTCCGATCAGCCCCAGCATTTT
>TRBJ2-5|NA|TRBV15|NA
CATRTGGQTKTETQYF
TGTGCCACCAGAACCGGGGGGCAAACCAAAACGGAGACCCAGTACTTC
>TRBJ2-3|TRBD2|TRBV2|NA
CASSVGLAGGSDTQYF
TGTGCCAGCAGTGTCGGGCTAGCGGGGGGGTCAGATACGCAGTATTTT
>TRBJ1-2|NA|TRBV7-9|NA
CASSLRAGVYGYTF
TGTGCCAGCAGCTTACGGGCAGGGGTCTATGGCTACACCTTC
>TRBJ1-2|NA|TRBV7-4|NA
CASAVWALSGTYGYTF
TGTGCCAGTGCTGTTTGGGCCCTAAGCGGGACATATGGCTACACCTTC
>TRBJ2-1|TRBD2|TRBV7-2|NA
CASSFGLAGNNEQFF
TGTGCCAGCAGCTTCGGACTAGCGGGGAACAATGAGCAGTTCTTC
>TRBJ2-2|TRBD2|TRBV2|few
CASSAGEGNTGELFF
TGTGCCAGCAGTGCGGGGGAGGGGAACACCGGGGAGCTGTTTTTT
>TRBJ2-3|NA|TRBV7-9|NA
CASSFTRGNTDTQYF
TGTGCCAGCAGCTTCACGCGGGGAAACACAGATACGCAGTATTTT
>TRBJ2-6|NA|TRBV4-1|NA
CASSQDQQGRGSGANVLTF
TGCGCCAGCAGCCAAGATCAGCAGGGGAGGGGCTCTGGGGCCAACGTCCTGACTTTC
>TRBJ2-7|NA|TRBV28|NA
CASQSGASYEQYF
TGTGCCAGCCAATCCGGGGCCTCCTACGAGCAGTACTTC
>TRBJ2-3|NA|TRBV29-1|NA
CSVKGASFADTQYF
TGCAGCGTGAAGGGTGCTAGCTTCGCAGATACGCAGTATTTT